This T cell receptor (beta chain) was recovered during a study of identical twins. With 1 base removed from V and 5 bases from J, the gap between germline ends came to 9 bases. CDR1 and CDR2 from the germline V gene are SGHTA and FQGTGA. The CDR3 extends over 14 amino acids. TCRdb re-analysed the 5' RACE reads in MiXCR, keeping a single row per CDR3 protein. This table has under 450,000 distinct CDR3 sequences, approximately 17% appearing once. The V gene is TRBV7-3, the J gene TRBJ1-5, with D uncertain. Material for sequencing was naive T cells sorted from blood. This sequence originates from a man in his fifties or sixties in good health. CDR3 nucleotides: TGTGCCAGCAGCTTAATCGCACGGGATCAGCCCCAGCATTTT. This sequence encodes CASSLIARDQPQHF.